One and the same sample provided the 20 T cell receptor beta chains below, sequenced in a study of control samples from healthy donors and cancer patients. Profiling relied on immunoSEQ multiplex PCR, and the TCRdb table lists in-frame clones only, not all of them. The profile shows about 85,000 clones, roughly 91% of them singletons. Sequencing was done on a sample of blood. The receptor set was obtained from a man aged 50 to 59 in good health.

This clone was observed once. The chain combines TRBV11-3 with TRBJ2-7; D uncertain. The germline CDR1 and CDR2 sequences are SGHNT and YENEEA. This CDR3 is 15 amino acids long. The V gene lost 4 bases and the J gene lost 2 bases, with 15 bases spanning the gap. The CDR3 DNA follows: TGTGCCAGCAGCTCCATTAAGGCAACGGCCTACGAGCAGTACTTC. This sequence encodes CASSSIKATAYEQYF.

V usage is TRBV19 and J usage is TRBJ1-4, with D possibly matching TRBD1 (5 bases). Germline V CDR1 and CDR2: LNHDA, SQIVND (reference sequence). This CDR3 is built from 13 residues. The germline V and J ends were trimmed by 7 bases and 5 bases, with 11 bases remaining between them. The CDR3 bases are TGTGCCAGTAAGGCAGGGCGGAATGAAAAACTGTTTTTT. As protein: CASKAGRNEKLFF.

The CDR3 DNA reads TGTGCCAGCAGCGCATCGACAGGGGCGAGTTACAATGAGCAGTTCTTC. It codes for CASSASTGASYNEQFF. V gene TRBV9 combines with J gene TRBJ2-1; the match to TRBD1 covers 8 bases. Germline V gives CDR1 SGDLS, CDR2 YYNGEE. The V segment lost 3 bases and the J segment 4 bases; nucleotides outside the gene matches: 9. The CDR3 totals 16 residues. The whole variable domain, filled in from reference TRBV9 and TRBJ2-1, reads DSGVTQTPKHLITATGQRVTLRCSPRSGDLSVYWYQQSLDQGLQFLIQYYNGEERAKGNILERFSAQQFPDLHSELNLSSLELGDSALYFCASSASTGASYNEQFFGPGTRLTVL.

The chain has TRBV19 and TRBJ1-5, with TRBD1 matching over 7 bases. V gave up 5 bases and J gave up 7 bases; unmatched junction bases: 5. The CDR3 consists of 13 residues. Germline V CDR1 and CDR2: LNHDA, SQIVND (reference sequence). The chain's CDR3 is CASSRQQGQPQHF. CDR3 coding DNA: TGTGCCAGTAGTCGACAACAGGGGCAGCCCCAGCATTTT.

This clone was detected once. Here the CDR3 DNA reads TGTGCCAGCAGCGTAGCGGGGGGAGAGACCCAGTACTTC. This codes for CASSVAGGETQYF. This rearrangement joins TRBV9 to TRBJ2-5, with 7 bases identical to TRBD2. The J segment lost 4 bases and the V segment lost 0 bases, leaving 0 bases of the junction unmatched. Germline-derived CDR1 and CDR2 are SGDLS and YYNGEE. CDR3 length equals 13 residues.

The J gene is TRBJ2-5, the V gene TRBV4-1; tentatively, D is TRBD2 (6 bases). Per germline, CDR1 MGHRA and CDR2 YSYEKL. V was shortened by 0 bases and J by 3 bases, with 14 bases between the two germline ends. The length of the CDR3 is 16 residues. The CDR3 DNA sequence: TGCGCCAGCAGCCAAGACCTCGAGGCGGGGAAAGAGACCCAGTACTTC. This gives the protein CASSQDLEAGKETQYF.

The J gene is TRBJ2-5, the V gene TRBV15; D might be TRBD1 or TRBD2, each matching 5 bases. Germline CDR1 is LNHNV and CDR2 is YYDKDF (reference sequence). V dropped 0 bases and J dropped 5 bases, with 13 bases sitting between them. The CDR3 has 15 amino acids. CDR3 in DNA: TGTGCCACCAGCAGAGATCGGGGCGTGGGGGAGACCCAGTACTTC. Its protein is CATSRDRGVGETQYF.

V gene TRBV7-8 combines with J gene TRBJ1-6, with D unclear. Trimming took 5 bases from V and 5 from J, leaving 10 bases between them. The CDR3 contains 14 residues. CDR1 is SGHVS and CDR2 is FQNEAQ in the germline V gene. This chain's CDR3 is CASSLTSNNSPLHF. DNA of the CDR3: TGTGCCAGCAGCCTAACAAGCAATAATTCACCCCTCCACTTT.

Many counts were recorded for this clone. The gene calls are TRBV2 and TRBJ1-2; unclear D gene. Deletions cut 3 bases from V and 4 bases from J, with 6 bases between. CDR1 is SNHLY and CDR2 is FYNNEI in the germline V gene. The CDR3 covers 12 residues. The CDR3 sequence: CASSDVIYGYTF. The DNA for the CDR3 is TGTGCCAGCAGTGATGTGATCTATGGCTACACCTTC.

The CDR3: CASSIDRGRGLVADTQYF. In DNA, the CDR3 is TGTGCCAGTAGTATAGATAGGGGCAGGGGGCTCGTCGCAGATACGCAGTATTTT. The gene calls are TRBV19 and TRBJ2-3; TRBD1 matches 8 bases. V was clipped by 0 bases and J by 4 bases; unmatched bases: 12. CDR1 and CDR2 (germline): LNHDA, SQIVND (reference sequence). The CDR3 loop spans 18 amino acids.

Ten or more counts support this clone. CDR3 protein: CASTTGGSAYEQYF. The CDR3 nucleotides read TGTGCCAGCACTACAGGGGGTTCGGCCTACGAGCAGTACTTC. The genes are TRBV2 and TRBJ2-7; 8 bases are a match to TRBD1. This CDR3 has 14 amino acids. From germline, CDR1 is SNHLY and CDR2 FYNNEI. V trimming: 7 bases; J trimming: 2 bases; junction bases outside the gene matches: 7.

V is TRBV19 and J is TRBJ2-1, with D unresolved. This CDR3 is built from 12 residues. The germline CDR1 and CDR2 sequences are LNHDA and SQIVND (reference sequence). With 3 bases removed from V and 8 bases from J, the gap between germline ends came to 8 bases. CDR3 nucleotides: TGTGCCAGTAGTATTGTGGTCCATGAGCAGTTCTTC. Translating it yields CASSIVVHEQFF.

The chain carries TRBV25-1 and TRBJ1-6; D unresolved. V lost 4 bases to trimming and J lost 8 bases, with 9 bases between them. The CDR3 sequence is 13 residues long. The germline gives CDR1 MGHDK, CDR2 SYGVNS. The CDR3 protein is CASSVDPDSPLHF. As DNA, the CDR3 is TGTGCCAGCAGTGTAGACCCGGATTCACCCCTCCACTTT.

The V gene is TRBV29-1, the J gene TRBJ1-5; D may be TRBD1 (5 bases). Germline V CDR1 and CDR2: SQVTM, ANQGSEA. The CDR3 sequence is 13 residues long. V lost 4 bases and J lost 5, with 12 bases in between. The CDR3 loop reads CSVGGQGDQPQHF. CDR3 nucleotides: TGCAGCGTTGGTGGGCAGGGAGATCAGCCCCAGCATTTT.

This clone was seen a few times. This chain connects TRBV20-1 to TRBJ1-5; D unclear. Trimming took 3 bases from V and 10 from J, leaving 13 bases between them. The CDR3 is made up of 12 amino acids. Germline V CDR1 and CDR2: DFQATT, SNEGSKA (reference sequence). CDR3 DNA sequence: TGCAGTGCTAGTAAAGGACTAGGCCCCCAGCATTTT. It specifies CSASKGLGPQHF.

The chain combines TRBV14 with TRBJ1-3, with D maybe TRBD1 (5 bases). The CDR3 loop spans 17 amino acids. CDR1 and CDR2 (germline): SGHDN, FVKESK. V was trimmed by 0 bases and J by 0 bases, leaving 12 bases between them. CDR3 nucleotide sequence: TGTGCCAGCAGCCAAGATCTTCGGGGGATCTCTGGAAACACCATATATTTT. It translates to CASSQDLRGISGNTIYF.

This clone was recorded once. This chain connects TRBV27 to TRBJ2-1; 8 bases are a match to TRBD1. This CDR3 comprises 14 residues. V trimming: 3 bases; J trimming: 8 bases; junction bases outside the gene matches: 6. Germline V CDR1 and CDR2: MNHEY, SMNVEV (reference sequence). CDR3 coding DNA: TGTGCCAGCAGTTTCGAGACAGGGGTCGATGAGCAGTTCTTC. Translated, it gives CASSFETGVDEQFF.

The CDR3 DNA reads as TGTGCCAGCAGTGAAGGCAGGGCCGACTATGGCTACACCTTC. This gives the protein CASSEGRADYGYTF. V is TRBV25-1 and J is TRBJ1-2; possible D gene TRBD1, 5 bases. CDR3 size: 14 residues. CDR1 is MGHDK, CDR2 SYGVNS, per germline. The V end lost 2 bases, the J end lost 3 bases, and 10 bases lay between the germline ends.

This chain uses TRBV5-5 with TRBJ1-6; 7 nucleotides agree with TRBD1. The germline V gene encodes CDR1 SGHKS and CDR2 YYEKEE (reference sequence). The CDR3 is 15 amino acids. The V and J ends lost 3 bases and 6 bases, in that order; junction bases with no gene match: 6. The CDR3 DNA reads TGTGCCAGCAGCTCCAGGGGGGGAGGTAATTCACCCCTCCACTTT. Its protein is CASSSRGGGNSPLHF.

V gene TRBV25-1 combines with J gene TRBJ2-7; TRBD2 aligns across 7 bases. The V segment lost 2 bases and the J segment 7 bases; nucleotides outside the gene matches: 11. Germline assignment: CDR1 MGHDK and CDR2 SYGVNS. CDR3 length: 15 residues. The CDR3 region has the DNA TGTGCCAGCAGTGAACCCGGCGGGGGTCTCTTGGAGCAGTACTTC. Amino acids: CASSEPGGGLLEQYF.